The 19 T cell receptor beta chains presented below share a single source sample, sequenced in a study of early T cells in non-severe SARS-CoV-2 infection (dated by TCRdb to the early 2020s). The method behind the library was 5' RACE. The sequencer listed for this sample is NextSeq 500. TCRdb cleaned the public reads at Q25 with fastp, built clones with MiXCR and kept in-frame beta chains. CDR3 protein duplicates are merged, each entry listing the most common genes and DNA. This sample comprises about 90,000 distinct CDR3 sequences, approximately 12% of them detected only once. The ten largest clones add up to 4.4% of the sample. This material consisted of whole blood, taken at baseline. The receptors were sampled from an adult who was a healthcare worker with PCR-confirmed SARS-CoV-2 infection or an uninfected control (not recorded which).

This clonotype was seen only a few times. This sequence joins TRBV6-5 and TRBJ2-1, with TRBD2 identical over 9 bases. Per the germline V gene, CDR1 is MNHEY and CDR2 is SVGAGI. Losses at the gene ends were 0 bases for V and 5 bases for J; bases not matched to a gene: 5. The CDR3 covers 16 residues. In DNA form, the CDR3 reads TGTGCCAGCAGTTACTCCGCGGGGGGGCCTAACAATGAGCAGTTCTTC. This sequence encodes CASSYSAGGPNNEQFF.

This clonotype came up a few times. Germline and junction disagree at one end, which may indicate a read error. The rearrangement joins TRBV20-1 to TRBJ2-5; 9 nucleotides line up with TRBD1. The CDR3 runs 15 residues. Germline lookup yields CDR1 DFQATT and CDR2 SNEGSKA (reference sequence). Here the CDR3 reads CSGRGQGNRVETQYF. The CDR3 DNA reads TGCAGTGGTAGAGGACAGGGGAATCGGGTCGAGACCCAGTACTTC.

This clonotype was counted many times. This chain connects TRBV12-3 or TRBV12-4 to TRBJ2-1; D remains ambiguous. With 3 bases removed from V and 4 bases from J, the gap between germline ends came to 13 bases. This CDR3 is built from 15 residues. The CDR3 DNA reads TGTGCCAGCAGTTTCGGTCCCCAGCCTTACAATGAGCAGTTCTTC. It specifies CASSFGPQPYNEQFF.

CDR3 in DNA: TGTGTCTCAGGGACAGGGGCCTACAATGAGCAGTTCTTC. This sequence encodes CVSGTGAYNEQFF. The chain combines TRBV12-3 or TRBV12-4 with TRBJ2-1, with 10 positions matching TRBD1. This CDR3 is 13 amino acids long.

This chain joins TRBV10-3 and TRBJ1-3; D unclear. The CDR3 loop spans 13 amino acids. The V end lost 7 bases, the J end lost 0 bases, and 7 bases lay between the germline ends. Germline lookup yields CDR1 ENHRY and CDR2 SYGVKD. CDR3 region: CAITPSSGNTIYF. The CDR3 bases are TGTGCCATCACCCCCAGCTCTGGAAACACCATATATTTT.

This clonotype has a count of ten or more. V usage is TRBV2 and J usage is TRBJ1-4, with D possibly being TRBD1 (6 bases). The CDR3 runs 15 residues. V gave up 6 bases and J gave up 0 bases, with 11 bases separating them. Germline V CDR1 and CDR2: SNHLY, FYNNEI. The CDR3 region is CASRQTGATNEKLFF. As DNA, the CDR3 is TGTGCCAGCAGACAGACAGGAGCAACTAATGAAAAACTGTTTTTT.

This clonotype showed up many times. V and J are TRBV30 and TRBJ1-1; TRBD1 aligns across 9 bases. The V gene end was trimmed by 0 bases and the J gene end by 1 base; junction bases not matched to a gene: 12. CDR1 is GTSNPN, CDR2 SVGIG, per germline (reference sequence). The CDR3 loop spans 18 amino acids. In DNA form, the CDR3 reads TGTGCCTGGAGTGTACGGGGACAGGGTGGTTTTCGGAACACTGAAGCTTTCTTT. Translated, it gives CAWSVRGQGGFRNTEAFF.

This clonotype was counted between two and nine times. The V gene is TRBV6-2 or TRBV6-3, the J gene TRBJ2-3; 10 positions agree with TRBD1. The junction had 8 bases not matched to a gene; V was cut back by 8 bases and J by 3 bases. CDR1 is MNHEY, CDR2 SVGEGT, per germline. This CDR3 has 15 amino acids. The CDR3 region has the DNA TGTGCCAGCCGTACTTGGGACAGGGGAACAGATACGCAGTATTTT. It is translated as CASRTWDRGTDTQYF.

This clonotype was detected ten times or more. J is TRBJ2-1 and V is TRBV24-1; D is possibly TRBD2 (5 bases). This CDR3 spans 13 amino acids. The germline gives CDR1 KGHDR, CDR2 SFDVKD. V lost 10 bases and J lost 2, with 11 bases in between. CDR3 nucleotides: TGTGCCACTACGGACGGGGCCTACAATGAGCAGTTCTTC. It codes for CATTDGAYNEQFF.

The chain employs TRBV6-6 and TRBJ2-1, with 7 bases fitting TRBD2. Germline CDR1 reads MNHNY; CDR2 reads SVGAGI (reference sequence). CDR3 length: 15 residues. V lost 5 bases, J lost 7 bases, and 11 bases stayed unmatched. In nucleotides, the CDR3 is TGTGCCAGCAGTCCATCCGCGGGAGTGAGAAATGAGCAGTTCTTC. Translated, it gives CASSPSAGVRNEQFF.

This clonotype was picked up a small number of times. V usage is TRBV11-3 and J usage is TRBJ2-5, with D perhaps assigned TRBD1 or TRBD2 (6 bases each). Trimming stripped 3 bases from V and 2 bases from J, with 13 bases between. CDR1 is SGHNT, CDR2 YENEEA, per germline. The CDR3 runs 15 residues. The CDR3 spells CASSFRRGLQETQYF. CDR3 sequence (DNA): TGTGCCAGCAGCTTTCGTCGGGGGCTTCAAGAGACCCAGTACTTC.

This clonotype was recorded many times. This sequence joins TRBV5-4 and TRBJ2-5; D gene uncertain. Germline CDR1 reads SGHNT; CDR2 reads YYREEE (reference sequence). V gave up 1 base and J gave up 2 bases, with 3 bases separating them. The CDR3 is made up of 12 amino acids. CDR3 protein: CASSLQQETQYF. CDR3 sequence (DNA): TGTGCCAGCAGCTTGCAACAAGAGACCCAGTACTTC. Filled out from reference TRBV5-4 and TRBJ2-5, the complete variable domain reads ETGVTQSPTHLIKTRGQQVTLRCSSQSGHNTVSWYQQALGQGPQFIFQYYREEENGRGNFPPRFSGLQFPNYSSELNVNALELDDSALYLCASSLQQETQYFGPGTRLLVL.

The sample holds a few counts of this clonotype. This chain joins TRBV5-1 and TRBJ1-2; D call uncertain. V shed 1 base and J shed 4 bases, with 14 bases lying between them. CDR1 is SGHRS, CDR2 YFSETQ, per germline. This CDR3 comprises 15 residues. This CDR3 reads CASSLTPYESYGYTF. The CDR3, as DNA: TGCGCCAGCAGCTTGACACCCTACGAAAGCTATGGCTACACCTTC.

This clonotype was recorded a few times. This chain joins TRBV4-2 and TRBJ2-2; 12 bases line up with TRBD2. The ends lost 1 base at V and 7 bases at J; junction bases unmatched: 4. The CDR3 has 16 amino acids. Germline loops: CDR1 LGHNA, CDR2 YNFKEQ. CDR3 sequence reads: CASSQASGGAFGELFF. The CDR3 region has the DNA TGTGCCAGCAGCCAAGCTAGCGGGGGGGCCTTCGGGGAGCTGTTTTTT.

In this sample, this clonotype turned up a few times. This chain links TRBV7-2 with TRBJ2-1, with D possibly being TRBD2 (5 bases). Germline V gives CDR1 SGHTA, CDR2 FQGNSA. CDR3 length equals 15 residues. The V gene lost 3 bases and the J gene lost 2 bases, with 11 bases spanning the gap. The CDR3 loop reads CASSFGGPAYNEQFF. The DNA for the CDR3 is TGTGCCAGCAGCTTTGGCGGGCCTGCCTACAATGAGCAGTTCTTC.

This clonotype was observed at least ten times. The chain employs TRBV20-1 and TRBJ2-7; 9 positions match TRBD1. From germline, CDR1 is DFQATT and CDR2 SNEGSKA (reference sequence). V lost 4 bases to trimming and J lost 0 bases; unmatched junction nucleotides: 4. This CDR3 region has 14 residues. The CDR3: CSATDRGDSYEQYF. The CDR3 coding sequence is TGCAGTGCTACAGACAGGGGGGACTCCTACGAGCAGTACTTC.

Worth noting for this clonotype: A read error may produce the germline difference seen at one junction end. The chain joins TRBV7-9 to TRBJ1-4, with TRBD1 matching 9 bases. Per germline, CDR1 SEHNR and CDR2 FQNEAQ (reference sequence). The CDR3 has 14 residues. The CDR3: CASSRTGGGEILFF. The DNA for the CDR3 is TGTGCCAGCAGCCGTACAGGGGGCGGAGAAATACTGTTTTTT. Full variable domain (rest looked up from reference TRBV7-9 and TRBJ1-4): DTGVSQNPRHKITKRGQNVTFRCDPISEHNRLYWYRQTLGQGPEFLTYFQNEAQLEKSRLLSDRFSAERPKGSFSTLEIQRTEQGDSAMYLCASSRTGGGEILFFGSGTQLSVL.

J is TRBJ2-7 and V is TRBV5-4, with 10 bases identical to TRBD2. The CDR3 loop spans 14 amino acids. V lost 4 bases and J lost 4; bases outside the gene matches: 5. Per germline, CDR1 SGHNT and CDR2 YYREEE (reference sequence). The CDR3 sequence: CASSPSGRGYEQYF. The CDR3 DNA sequence: TGTGCCAGCAGCCCCAGCGGGAGGGGGTACGAGCAGTACTTC.

This clonotype showed up just a few times. CDR3 nucleotides: TGTGCCTGGATTCCCAGACTAGCGGGGGCTTTCGCCGGGGAGCTGTTTTTT. This gives the protein CAWIPRLAGAFAGELFF. The V and J genes are TRBV30 and TRBJ2-2; 12 bases align to TRBD2. The CDR3 contains 17 residues. Per germline, CDR1 GTSNPN and CDR2 SVGIG (reference sequence). J lost 6 bases, V lost 4 bases, and 12 bases had no gene match.